This T cell receptor (beta chain) was sequenced in a study of T cells in Graves' hyperthyroidism and ophthalmopathy. Whole-study findings and limits: Blood samples included most of the expanded thyroid clonotypes exceeding 0.001.

As to this clonotype: Its specificity is not known.

The CDR3 regions of TCR beta were amplified from RNA transcripts. Initially, a first-round RT-PCR of the TCR CDR3 employed the HTBI primer set. TCRdb independently ran MiXCR on the multiplex PCR reads; one entry per CDR3 protein. In the table there are approximately 530,000 distinct CDR3 sequences, approximately 15% of which are singletons. Source material: blood. This TCR was recovered from a woman under 30 with Graves' hyperthyroidism.

CDR3 in amino acids: CATSDPRSGGPTEAFF. DNA of the CDR3: TGTGCCACCAGTGATCCCCGGTCAGGAGGACCTACTGAAGCTTTCTTT. The chain is built from TRBV24-1 and TRBJ1-1; D remains unclear. There are 16 residues in the CDR3. Per germline, CDR1 KGHDR and CDR2 SFDVKD. V lost 3 bases, J lost 5 bases, and 18 bases lay in between.